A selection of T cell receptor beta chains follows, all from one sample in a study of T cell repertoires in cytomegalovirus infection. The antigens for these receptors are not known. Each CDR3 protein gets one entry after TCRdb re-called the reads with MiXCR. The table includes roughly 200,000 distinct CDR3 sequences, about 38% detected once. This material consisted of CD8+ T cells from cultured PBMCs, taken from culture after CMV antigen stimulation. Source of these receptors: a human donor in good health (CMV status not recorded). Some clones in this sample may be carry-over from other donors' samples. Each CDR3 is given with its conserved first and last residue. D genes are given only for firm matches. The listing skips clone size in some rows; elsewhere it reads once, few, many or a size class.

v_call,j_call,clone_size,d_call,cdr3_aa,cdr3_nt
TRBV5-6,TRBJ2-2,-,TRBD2,CASSVGQPRGGRARTGELFF,TGTGCCAGCAGCGTCGGACAACCGCGCGGCGGGAGGGCCCGCACCGGGGAGCTGTTTTTT
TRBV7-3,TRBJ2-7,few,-,CASSFRETGSYEQYF,TGTGCCAGCAGCTTCCGGGAGACTGGGTCCTACGAGCAGTACTTC
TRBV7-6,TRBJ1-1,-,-,CASSLAGAQSNTEAFF,TGTGCCAGCAGCTTAGCAGGGGCTCAATCGAACACTGAAGCTTTCTTT
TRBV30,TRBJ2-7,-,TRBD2,CAWSVGLAGKNEQYF,TGTGCCTGGAGTGTCGGGCTAGCGGGAAAGAACGAGCAGTACTTC
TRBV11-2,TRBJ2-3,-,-,CASRLAPRTKTDTQYF,TGTGCAAGCAGATTAGCTCCGCGAACTAAGACAGATACTCAGTATTTT
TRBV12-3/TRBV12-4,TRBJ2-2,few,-,CASSGGGRENTGELFF,TGTGCCAGCAGCGGAGGGGGGCGGGAGAACACCGGGGAGCTGTTTTTT
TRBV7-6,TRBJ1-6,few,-,CASSLRVGGPSKDSPLHF,TGTGCCAGCAGCTTAAGAGTTGGAGGCCCCAGTAAGGATTCACCCCTCCACTTT
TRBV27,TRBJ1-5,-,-,CASSLFGKNQPQHF,TGTGCCAGCAGTTTATTTGGGAAAAATCAGCCCCAGCATTTT
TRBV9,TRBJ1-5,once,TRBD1,CASSVGTGDNQPQHF,TGTGCCAGCAGCGTTGGGACAGGCGACAATCAGCCCCAGCATTTT
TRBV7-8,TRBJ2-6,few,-,CGTLPGSGANVLTF,TGCGGGACTCTCCCGGGATCTGGGGCCAACGTCCTGACTTTC
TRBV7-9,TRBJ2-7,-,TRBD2,CASSPSDERGTYEQYF,TGTGCCAGCAGCCCCAGTGATGAGCGGGGCACCTACGAGCAGTACTTC
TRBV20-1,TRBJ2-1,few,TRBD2,CSARDRKRGNYNEQFF,TGCAGTGCTAGAGATAGAAAGCGGGGAAACTACAATGAGCAGTTCTTC
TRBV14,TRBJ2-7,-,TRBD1,CASSQITGTGREQYF,TGTGCCAGCAGCCAAATCACCGGGACAGGGCGTGAGCAGTACTTC
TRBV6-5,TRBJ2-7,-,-,CASSYERDSYEQYF,TGTGCCAGCAGTTACGAGCGAGACTCCTACGAGCAGTACTTC
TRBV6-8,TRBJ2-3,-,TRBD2,CASSLRPRLATDTQYF,TGTGCCAGCAGCCTACGCCCCAGACTAGCCACAGATACGCAGTATTTT
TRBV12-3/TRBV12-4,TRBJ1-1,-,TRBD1,CASSLQGVNTEAFF,TGTGCCAGCAGCTTACAGGGGGTGAACACTGAAGCTTTCTTT
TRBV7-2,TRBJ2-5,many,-,CASSLRRQQETQYF,TGTGCCAGCAGCTTAAGAAGGCAGCAAGAGACCCAGTACTTC
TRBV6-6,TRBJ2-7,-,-,CASTIDGGGRLSYEQYF,TGTGCCAGCACCATAGATGGGGGGGGCCGTCTATCCTACGAGCAGTACTTC
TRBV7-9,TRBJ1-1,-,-,CASSLEGPPRANTEAFF,TGTGCCAGCAGCTTAGAGGGCCCCCCCCGGGCGAACACTGAAGCTTTCTTT
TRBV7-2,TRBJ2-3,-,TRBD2,CASSGGWAGGPRDTQYF,TGTGCCAGCAGCGGGGGCTGGGCGGGAGGGCCGAGAGATACGCAGTATTTT
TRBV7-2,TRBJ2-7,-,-,CASSSIWGSNYEHYF,TGTGCCAGCAGTTCTATTTGGGGGTCCAACTACGAGCATTACTTC
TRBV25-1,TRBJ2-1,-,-,CASKGSSYNEQFF,TGTGCCAGCAAAGGGAGCTCCTACAATGAGCAGTTCTTC
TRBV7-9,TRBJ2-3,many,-,CASSFSAGSTDTQYF,TGTGCCAGCAGCTTTTCGGCCGGAAGCACAGATACGCAGTATTTT
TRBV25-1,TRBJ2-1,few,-,CASADRDDWSEQFF,TGTGCCAGCGCTGATCGGGACGATTGGTCTGAGCAGTTCTTC
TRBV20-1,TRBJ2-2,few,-,CSADRIGGTGELFF,TGCAGTGCAGATCGTATAGGGGGAACCGGGGAGCTGTTTTTT
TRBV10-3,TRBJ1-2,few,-,CAISGRDGAYGYTF,TGTGCCATCAGTGGCCGGGACGGCGCCTATGGCTACACCTTC
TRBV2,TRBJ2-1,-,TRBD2,CASSPGLAGGPGYNEQFF,TGTGCCAGCAGCCCCGGACTAGCGGGGGGGCCGGGATACAATGAGCAGTTCTTC
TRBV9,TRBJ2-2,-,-,CASSVVTANTGELFF,TGTGCCAGCAGCGTAGTCACTGCGAACACCGGGGAGCTGTTTTTT
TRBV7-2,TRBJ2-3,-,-,CASSARVSTDTQYF,TGTGCCAGCAGCGCAAGGGTTAGCACAGATACGCAGTATTTT
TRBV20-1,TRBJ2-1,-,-,CSARDGLDNEQFF,TGCAGTGCTAGAGATGGACTGGACAATGAGCAGTTCTTC
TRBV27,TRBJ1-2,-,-,CASSLSKAGSNYGYTF,TGTGCCAGCAGTTTATCGAAGGCGGGTTCTAACTATGGCTACACCTTC
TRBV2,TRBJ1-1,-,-,CASLRSAGAGNTEAFF,TGTGCCAGCCTAAGGTCAGCGGGCGCAGGGAACACTGAAGCTTTCTTT
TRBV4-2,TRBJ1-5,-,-,CASSQEMVGGNQPQHF,TGTGCCAGCAGCCAAGAGATGGTTGGGGGCAATCAGCCCCAGCATTTT
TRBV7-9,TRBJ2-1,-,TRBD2,CASSLGASGSSYNEQFF,TGTGCCAGCAGCTTAGGTGCTAGCGGGAGCTCCTACAATGAGCAGTTCTTC
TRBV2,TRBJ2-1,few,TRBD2,CASSEVLAGGNEQFF,TGTGCCAGCAGTGAAGTCCTAGCGGGAGGCAATGAGCAGTTCTTC
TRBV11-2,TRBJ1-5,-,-,CASSLGGPGQPQHF,TGTGCCAGCAGCTTAGGGGGGCCAGGTCAGCCCCAGCATTTT
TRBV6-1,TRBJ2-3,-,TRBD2,CASSWTSSSTDTQYF,TGTGCCAGCAGTTGGACTAGCAGTAGCACAGATACGCAGTATTTT
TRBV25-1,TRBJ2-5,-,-,CASSDELNGETQYF,TGTGCCAGCAGTGACGAACTAAATGGGGAGACCCAGTACTTC
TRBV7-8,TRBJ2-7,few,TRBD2,CASSLGREGEQYF,TGTGCCAGCAGCTTGGGCAGGGAGGGAGAGCAGTACTTC
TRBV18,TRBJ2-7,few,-,CASSPQEFYEQYF,TGTGCCAGCTCACCACAGGAGTTCTACGAGCAGTACTTC